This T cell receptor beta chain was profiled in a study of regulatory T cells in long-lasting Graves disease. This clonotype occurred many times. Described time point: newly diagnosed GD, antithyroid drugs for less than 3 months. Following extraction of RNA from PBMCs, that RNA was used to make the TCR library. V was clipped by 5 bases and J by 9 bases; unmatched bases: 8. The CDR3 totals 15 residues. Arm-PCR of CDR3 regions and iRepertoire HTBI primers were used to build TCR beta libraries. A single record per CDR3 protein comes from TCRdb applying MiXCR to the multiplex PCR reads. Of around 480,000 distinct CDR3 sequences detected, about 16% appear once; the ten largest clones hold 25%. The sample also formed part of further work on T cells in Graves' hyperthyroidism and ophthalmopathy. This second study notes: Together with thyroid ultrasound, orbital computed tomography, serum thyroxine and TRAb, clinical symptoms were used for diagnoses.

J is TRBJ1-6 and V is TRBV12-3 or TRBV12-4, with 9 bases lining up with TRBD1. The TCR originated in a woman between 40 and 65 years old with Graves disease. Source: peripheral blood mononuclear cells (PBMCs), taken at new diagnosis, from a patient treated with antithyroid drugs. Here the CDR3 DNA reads TGTGCCAGCAGTATGGGACAGGGAGTTGGTTCACCCCTCCACTTT. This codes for CASSMGQGVGSPLHF.